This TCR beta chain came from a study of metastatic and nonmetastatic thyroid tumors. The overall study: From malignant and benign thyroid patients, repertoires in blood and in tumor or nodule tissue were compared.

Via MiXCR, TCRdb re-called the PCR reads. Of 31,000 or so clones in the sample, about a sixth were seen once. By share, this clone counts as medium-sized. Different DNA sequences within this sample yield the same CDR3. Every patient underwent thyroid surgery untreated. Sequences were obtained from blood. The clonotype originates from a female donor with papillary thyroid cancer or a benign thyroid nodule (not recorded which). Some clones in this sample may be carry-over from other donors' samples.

CDR3 in DNA: TGTGCCAGCAGCCCGCGTTGGGACTCTTTCCTTGGCGAGCAGTACTTC. The encoded protein is CASSPRWDSFLGEQYF. J is TRBJ2-7 and V is TRBV27; possible D gene TRBD2, 6 bases. This CDR3 is built from 16 residues. Germline CDR1 is MNHEY and CDR2 is SMNVEV (reference sequence). Trimming pared 6 bases from V and 6 bases from J, leaving 24 bases between.